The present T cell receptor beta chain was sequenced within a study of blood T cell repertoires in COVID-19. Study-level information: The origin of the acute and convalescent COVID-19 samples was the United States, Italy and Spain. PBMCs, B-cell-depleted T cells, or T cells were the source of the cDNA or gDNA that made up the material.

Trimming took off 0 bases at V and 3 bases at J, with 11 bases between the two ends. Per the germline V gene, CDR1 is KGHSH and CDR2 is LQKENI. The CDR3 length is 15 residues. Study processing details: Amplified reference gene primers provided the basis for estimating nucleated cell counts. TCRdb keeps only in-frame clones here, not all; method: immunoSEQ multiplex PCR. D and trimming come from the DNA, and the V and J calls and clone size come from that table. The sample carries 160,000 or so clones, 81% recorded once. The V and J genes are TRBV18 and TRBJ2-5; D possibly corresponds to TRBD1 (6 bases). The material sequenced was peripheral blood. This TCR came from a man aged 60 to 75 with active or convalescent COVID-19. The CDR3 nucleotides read TGTGCCAGCTCACCACCGAACAGGGTGGAAGAGACCCAGTACTTC. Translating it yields CASSPPNRVEETQYF.